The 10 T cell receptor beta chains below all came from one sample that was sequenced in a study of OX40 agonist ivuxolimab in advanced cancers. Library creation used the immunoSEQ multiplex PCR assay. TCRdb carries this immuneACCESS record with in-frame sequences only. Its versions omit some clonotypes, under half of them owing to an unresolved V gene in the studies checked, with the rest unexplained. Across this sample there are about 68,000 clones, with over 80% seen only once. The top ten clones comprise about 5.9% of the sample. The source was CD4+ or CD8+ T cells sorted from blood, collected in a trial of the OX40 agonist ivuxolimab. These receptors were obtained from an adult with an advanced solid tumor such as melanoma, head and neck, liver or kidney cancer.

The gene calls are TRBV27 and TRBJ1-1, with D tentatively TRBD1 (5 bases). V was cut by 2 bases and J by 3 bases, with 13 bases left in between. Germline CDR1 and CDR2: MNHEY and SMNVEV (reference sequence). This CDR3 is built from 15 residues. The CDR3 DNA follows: TGTGCCAGCAGTTTACAGGGTTATGTGGACACTGAAGCTTTCTTT. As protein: CASSLQGYVDTEAFF.

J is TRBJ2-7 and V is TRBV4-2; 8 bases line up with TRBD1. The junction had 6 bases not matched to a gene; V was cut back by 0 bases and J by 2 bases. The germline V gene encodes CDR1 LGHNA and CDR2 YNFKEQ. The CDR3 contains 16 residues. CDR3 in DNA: TGTGCCAGCAGCCAAGAGTGGGGACAGGCGACCTACGAGCAGTACTTC. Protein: CASSQEWGQATYEQYF.

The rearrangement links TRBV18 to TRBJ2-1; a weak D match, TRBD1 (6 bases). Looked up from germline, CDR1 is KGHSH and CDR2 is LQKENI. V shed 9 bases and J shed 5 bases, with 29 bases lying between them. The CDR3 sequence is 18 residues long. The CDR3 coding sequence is TGTGCCAGTGCCTATGACCCCTTGGGGGCCCGAATAGACAATGAGCAGTTCTTC. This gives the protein CASAYDPLGARIDNEQFF.

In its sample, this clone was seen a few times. The CDR3 here is CASSLGRVSEAFF. As DNA, the CDR3 is TGTGCCAGCAGCTTGGGAAGGGTTTCTGAAGCTTTCTTT. The chain has TRBV5-4 and TRBJ1-1; D gene unclear. From germline, CDR1 is SGHNT and CDR2 YYREEE (reference sequence). Trimming removed 0 bases from V and 6 bases from J, with 9 bases in between. This CDR3 comprises 13 residues.

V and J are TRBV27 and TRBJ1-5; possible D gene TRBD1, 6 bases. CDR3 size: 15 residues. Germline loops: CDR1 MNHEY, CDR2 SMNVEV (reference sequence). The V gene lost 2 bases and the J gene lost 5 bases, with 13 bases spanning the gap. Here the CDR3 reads CASSLASGVDQPQHF. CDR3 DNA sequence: TGTGCCAGCAGTTTAGCCTCAGGGGTCGATCAGCCCCAGCATTTT.

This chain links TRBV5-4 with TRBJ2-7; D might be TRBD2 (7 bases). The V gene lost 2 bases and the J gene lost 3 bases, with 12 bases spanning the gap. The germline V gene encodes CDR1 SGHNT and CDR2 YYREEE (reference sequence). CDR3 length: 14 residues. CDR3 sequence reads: CASSLGGGVYEQYF. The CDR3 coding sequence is TGTGCCAGCAGCTTAGGGGGAGGGGTCTACGAGCAGTACTTC.

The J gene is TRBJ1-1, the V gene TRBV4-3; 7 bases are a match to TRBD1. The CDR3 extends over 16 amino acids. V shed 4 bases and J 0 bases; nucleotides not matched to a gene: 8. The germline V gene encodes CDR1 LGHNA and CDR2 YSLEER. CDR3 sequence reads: CASSRVGTAMNTEAFF. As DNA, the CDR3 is TGCGCCAGCAGCCGCGTAGGGACAGCAATGAACACTGAAGCTTTCTTT.

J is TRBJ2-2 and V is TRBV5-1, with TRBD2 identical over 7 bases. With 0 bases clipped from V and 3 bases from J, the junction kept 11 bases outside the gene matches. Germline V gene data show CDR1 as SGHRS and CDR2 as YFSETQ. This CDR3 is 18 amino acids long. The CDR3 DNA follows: TGCGCCAGCAGCTTGGACGGCGGGAGCGGGTCGTACACCGGGGAGCTGTTTTTT. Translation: CASSLDGGSGSYTGELFF.

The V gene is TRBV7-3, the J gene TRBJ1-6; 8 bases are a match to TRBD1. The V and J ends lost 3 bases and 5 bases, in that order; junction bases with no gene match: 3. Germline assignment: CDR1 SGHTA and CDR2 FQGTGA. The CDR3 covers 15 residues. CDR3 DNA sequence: TGTGCCAGCAGCTTGGGGACAGGCCATAATTCACCCCTCCACTTT. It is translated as CASSLGTGHNSPLHF.

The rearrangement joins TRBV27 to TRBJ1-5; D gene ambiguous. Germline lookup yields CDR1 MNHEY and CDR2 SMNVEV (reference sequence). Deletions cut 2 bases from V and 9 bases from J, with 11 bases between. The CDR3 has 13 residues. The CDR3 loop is CASSLVGAGPQHF. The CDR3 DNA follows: TGTGCCAGCAGTTTAGTGGGCGCGGGGCCCCAGCATTTT.